These 2 T cell receptor beta chains came from one sample sequenced in a study of T cells in localized non-small cell lung cancer. TCRdb keeps only in-frame clones here, not all; method: immunoSEQ multiplex PCR. The table shows just under 30,000 clones, with roughly nine tenths occurring only once. The material sequenced was peripheral blood, taken before any cancer treatment. The receptor source for this set is a woman between 35 and 70 years old with stage I lung adenocarcinoma.

The chain links TRBV6-5 to TRBJ1-5; D is perhaps TRBD1 (6 bases). The CDR3 contains 14 residues. V was cut by 5 bases and J by 3 bases, with 11 bases left in between. The germline CDR1 and CDR2 sequences are MNHEY and SVGAGI. The CDR3: CASSPGGHNQPQHF. CDR3 sequence (DNA): TGTGCCAGCAGTCCGGGGGGGCACAATCAGCCCCAGCATTTT.

Points on this clone: Different DNA sequences within this sample yield the same CDR3. This chain connects TRBV11-3 to TRBJ2-1, with unresolved D. The CDR3 sequence is 13 residues long. CDR1 and CDR2 (germline): SGHNT, YENEEA. Trimming shortened V by 2 bases and J by 7 bases, and 9 bases separated the two germline ends. The CDR3 DNA reads TGTGCCAGCAGCTTATCAAGAAGAAATGAGCAGTTCTTC. As protein: CASSLSRRNEQFF.